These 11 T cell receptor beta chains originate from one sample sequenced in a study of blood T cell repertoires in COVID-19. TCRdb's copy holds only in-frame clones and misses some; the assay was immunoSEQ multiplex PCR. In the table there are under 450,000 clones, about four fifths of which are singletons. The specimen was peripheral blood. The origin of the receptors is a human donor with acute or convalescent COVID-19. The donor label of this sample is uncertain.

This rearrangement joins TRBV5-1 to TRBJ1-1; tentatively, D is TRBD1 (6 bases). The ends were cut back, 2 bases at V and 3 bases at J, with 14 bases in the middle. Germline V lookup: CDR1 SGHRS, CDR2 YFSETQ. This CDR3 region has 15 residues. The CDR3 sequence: CASSFNTGRDTEAFF. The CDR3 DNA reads TGCGCCAGCAGCTTCAATACAGGGCGAGACACTGAAGCTTTCTTT.

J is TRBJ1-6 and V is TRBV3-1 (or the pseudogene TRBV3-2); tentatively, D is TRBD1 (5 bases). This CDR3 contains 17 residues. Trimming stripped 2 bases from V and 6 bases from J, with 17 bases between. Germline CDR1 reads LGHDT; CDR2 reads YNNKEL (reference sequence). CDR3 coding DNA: TGTGCCAGCAGCCAAACTCCGTCGATGGGGGGTAATTCACCCCTCCACTTT. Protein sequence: CASSQTPSMGGNSPLHF.

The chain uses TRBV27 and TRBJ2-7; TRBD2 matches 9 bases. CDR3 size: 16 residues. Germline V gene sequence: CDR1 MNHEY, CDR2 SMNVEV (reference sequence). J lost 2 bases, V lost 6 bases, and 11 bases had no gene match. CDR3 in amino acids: CASSYSGGPYPYEQYF. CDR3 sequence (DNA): TGTGCCAGCAGCTATAGCGGGGGACCTTATCCCTACGAGCAGTACTTC.

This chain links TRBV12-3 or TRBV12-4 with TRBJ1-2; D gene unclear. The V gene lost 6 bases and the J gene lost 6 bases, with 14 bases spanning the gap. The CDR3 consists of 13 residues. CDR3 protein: CASRSMGRNGYTF. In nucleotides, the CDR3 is TGTGCCAGCAGGTCAATGGGGAGGAATGGCTACACCTTC.

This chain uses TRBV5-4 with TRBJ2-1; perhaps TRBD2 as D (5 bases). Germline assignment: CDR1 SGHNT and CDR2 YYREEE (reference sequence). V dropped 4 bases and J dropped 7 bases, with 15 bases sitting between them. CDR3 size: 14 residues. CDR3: CASSHGGVANEQFF. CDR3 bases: TGTGCCAGCAGCCATGGTGGGGTAGCGAATGAGCAGTTCTTC.

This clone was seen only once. This CDR3 reads CASTSLGTDTQYF. For the CDR3, the DNA is TGTGCCAGCACCTCACTCGGCACAGATACGCAGTATTTT. This chain uses TRBV6-5 with TRBJ2-3; D unclear. V lost 7 bases, J lost 1 base, and 9 bases lay in between. CDR1 and CDR2 from the germline V gene are MNHEY and SVGAGI. CDR3 length equals 13 residues.

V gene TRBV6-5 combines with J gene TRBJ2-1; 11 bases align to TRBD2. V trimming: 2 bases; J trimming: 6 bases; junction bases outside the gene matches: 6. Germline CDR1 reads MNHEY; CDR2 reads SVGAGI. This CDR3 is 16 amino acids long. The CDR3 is CASSYQLAGVTNEQFF. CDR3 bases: TGTGCCAGCAGTTACCAACTAGCGGGAGTGACCAATGAGCAGTTCTTC.

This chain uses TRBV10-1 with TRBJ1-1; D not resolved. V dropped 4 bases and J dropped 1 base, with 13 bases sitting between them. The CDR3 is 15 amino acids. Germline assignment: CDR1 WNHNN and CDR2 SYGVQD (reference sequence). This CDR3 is CASSAAGSRNTEAFF. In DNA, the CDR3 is TGCGCCAGCAGTGCGGCGGGGTCCCGGAACACTGAAGCTTTCTTT.

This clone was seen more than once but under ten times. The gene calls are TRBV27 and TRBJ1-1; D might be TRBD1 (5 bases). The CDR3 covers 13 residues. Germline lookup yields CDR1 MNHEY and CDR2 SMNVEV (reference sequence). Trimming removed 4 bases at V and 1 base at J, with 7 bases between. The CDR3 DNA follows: TGTGCCAGCAGTTCGACAGCGAACACTGAAGCTTTCTTT. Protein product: CASSSTANTEAFF.

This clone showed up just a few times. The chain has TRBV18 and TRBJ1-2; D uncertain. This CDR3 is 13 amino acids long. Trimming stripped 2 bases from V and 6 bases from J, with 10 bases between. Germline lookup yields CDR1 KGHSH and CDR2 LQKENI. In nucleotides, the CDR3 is TGTGCCAGCTCACCAGAGATCCAGGATGGCTACACCTTC. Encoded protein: CASSPEIQDGYTF. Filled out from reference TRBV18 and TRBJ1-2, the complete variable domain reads NAGVMQNPRHLVRRRGQEARLRCSPMKGHSHVYWYRQLPEEGLKFMVYLQKENIIDESGMPKERFSAEFPKEGPSILRIQQVVRGDSAAYFCASSPEIQDGYTFGSGTRLTVV.

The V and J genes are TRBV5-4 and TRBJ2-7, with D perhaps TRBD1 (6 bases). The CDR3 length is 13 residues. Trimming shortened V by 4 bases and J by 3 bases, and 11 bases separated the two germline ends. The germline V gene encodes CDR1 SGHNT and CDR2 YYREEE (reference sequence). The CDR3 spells CASSPQGFYEQYF. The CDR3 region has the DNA TGTGCCAGCAGCCCTCAGGGGTTCTACGAGCAGTACTTC.